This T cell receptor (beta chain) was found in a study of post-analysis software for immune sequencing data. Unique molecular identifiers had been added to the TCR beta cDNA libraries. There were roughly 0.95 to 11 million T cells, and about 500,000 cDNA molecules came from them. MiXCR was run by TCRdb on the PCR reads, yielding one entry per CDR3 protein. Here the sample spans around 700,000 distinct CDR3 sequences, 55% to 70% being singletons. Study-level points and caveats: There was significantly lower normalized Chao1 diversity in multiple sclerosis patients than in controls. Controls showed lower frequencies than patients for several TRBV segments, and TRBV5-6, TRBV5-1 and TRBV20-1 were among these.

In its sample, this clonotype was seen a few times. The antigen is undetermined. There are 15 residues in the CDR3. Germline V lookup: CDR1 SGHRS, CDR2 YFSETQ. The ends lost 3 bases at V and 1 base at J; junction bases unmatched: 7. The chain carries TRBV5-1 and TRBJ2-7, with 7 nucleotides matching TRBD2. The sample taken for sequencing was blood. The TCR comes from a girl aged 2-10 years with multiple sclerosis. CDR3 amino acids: CASSYLAELSYEQYF. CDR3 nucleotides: TGCGCCAGCAGCTACCTAGCGGAGTTATCCTACGAGCAGTACTTC. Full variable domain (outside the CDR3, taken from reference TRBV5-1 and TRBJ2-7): KAGVTQTPRYLIKTRGQQVTLSCSPISGHRSVSWYQQTPGQGLQFLFEYFSETQRNKGNFPGRFSGRQFSNSRSEMNVSTLELGDSALYLCASSYLAELSYEQYFGPGTRLTVT.